This TCR beta chain was found in a study of cytomegalovirus exposure and HLA in healthy donors. Looking at the study overall: A subsequent analysis stated that the 100 to 150 validation repertoires were run on the same platform as the roughly 670 first-cohort repertoires.

The V gene's germline CDR1 is SGHTA and CDR2 FQGTGA. Trimming shortened V by 5 bases and J by 2 bases, and 12 bases separated the two germline ends. The CDR3 has 14 residues. Some clones are missing from TCRdb's copy, which holds only in-frame ones; the method was immunoSEQ multiplex PCR. The sample carries about 330,000 clones, more than 80% recorded once. As concerns this clone: Its antigen is still unknown.

The donors formed part of the 120-subject validation cohort, distinct from the roughly 700-subject first cohort. Whole-study results and caveats: Some public TCRs appeared in many individuals, while most sequences were rare. A few chains tied to CMV proved CMV antigen-specific in vitro.

This chain connects TRBV7-3 to TRBJ1-1; D not resolved. Sequenced material: PBMCs. This TCR came from a woman aged 18 to 35 in good health and CMV-seronegative. CDR3 sequence (DNA): TGTGCCAGCAGCCCCGGACCGGGAAACACTGAAGCTTTCTTT. It is translated as CASSPGPGNTEAFF.